Sequencing of this T cell receptor beta chain was carried out in a study of blood T cell repertoires in COVID-19. Across the whole study: Samples came from the United States, Italy and Spain, spanning acute and convalescent COVID-19. T cells, B-cell-depleted T cells, or PBMCs supplied cDNA or gDNA.

Patients from Seattle were sampled longitudinally, starting during active infection. There are 15 residues in the CDR3. Germline V gene sequence: CDR1 LGHDT, CDR2 YNNKEL (reference sequence). V dropped 4 bases and J dropped 2 bases, with 15 bases sitting between them. In the original processing: From reference gene primer amplification, estimates of nucleated cell counts were derived. Generated by immunoSEQ multiplex PCR, the TCRdb table keeps only in-frame clones and is missing some. From that table come the V and J calls and clone size; the DNA was used to work out D and trimming. The repertoire includes over 200,000 clones, 75% to 85% of them detected once, and roughly 1.3% sits in the top ten.

The source is a woman in her 30s with COVID-19, enrolled during active disease. The gene calls are TRBV3-1 (or the pseudogene TRBV3-2) and TRBJ2-7; weak D call: TRBD1 (6 bases). Sequenced material: peripheral blood. This CDR3 is CASSLARTEPYEQYF. The CDR3 bases are TGTGCCAGCAGCCTGGCGCGGACAGAGCCCTACGAGCAGTACTTC.